A single sample is the source of the 9 T cell receptor beta chains below, sequenced in a study of cytomegalovirus exposure and HLA in healthy donors. The PCR ran on 60 Vbeta and 13 Jbeta primers. Profiled with immunoSEQ multiplex PCR; TCRdb holds only in-frame clones, not every one. The sample comprises approximately 110,000 clones, around 85% of which are singletons, and approximately 7.2% rests with the top ten. Sequenced: PBMCs. These receptors all stem from a man younger than 40 in good health and CMV-seropositive.

This sequence joins TRBV27 and TRBJ2-7; 10 nucleotides match TRBD1. The CDR3 runs 16 residues. The V segment lost 6 bases and the J segment 1 base; nucleotides outside the gene matches: 9. Germline-derived CDR1 and CDR2 are MNHEY and SMNVEV (reference sequence). CDR3 nucleotide sequence: TGTGCCAGCAGGAGAACCCCGGGACAGGGGTCCTACGAGCAGTACTTC. As protein: CASRRTPGQGSYEQYF.

The V call is TRBV5-1, the J call TRBJ2-3; TRBD1 is a possible D gene (5 bases). There are 14 residues in the CDR3. Trimming stripped 4 bases from V and 2 bases from J, with 11 bases between. Germline V gene sequence: CDR1 SGHRS, CDR2 YFSETQ. CDR3 bases: TGCGCCAGCAGCCTGACTGGGGCCACAGATACGCAGTATTTT. Amino acids: CASSLTGATDTQYF.

This rearrangement joins TRBV30 to TRBJ1-2; D is unresolved. CDR3 length: 11 residues. In germline, CDR1 is GTSNPN, CDR2 SVGIG (reference sequence). CDR3 DNA sequence: TGTGCTGTAGCCAAAGCATATGGCTACACCTTC. Its translation is CAVAKAYGYTF.

The V and J genes are TRBV5-1 and TRBJ2-5, with TRBD1 identical over 7 bases. The CDR3 runs 14 residues. CDR1 SGHRS and CDR2 YFSETQ come from the germline V gene. Trimming at V came to 4 bases and at J to 2 bases, leaving 5 bases not matched to a gene. The CDR3 protein is CASSMLDRQETQYF. CDR3 coding DNA: TGCGCCAGCAGCATGTTGGACAGGCAAGAGACCCAGTACTTC. Combining the CDR3 with reference TRBV5-1 and TRBJ2-5 gives the whole variable domain KAGVTQTPRYLIKTRGQQVTLSCSPISGHRSVSWYQQTPGQGLQFLFEYFSETQRNKGNFPGRFSGRQFSNSRSEMNVSTLELGDSALYLCASSMLDRQETQYFGPGTRLLVL.

V is TRBV18 and J is TRBJ1-1; TRBD1 aligns across 7 bases. The germline V gene encodes CDR1 KGHSH and CDR2 LQKENI. V shed 3 bases and J 3 bases; nucleotides not matched to a gene: 10. There are 16 residues in the CDR3. CDR3 DNA sequence: TGTGCCAGCTCACCCCCTAAAGGGGGCGCTGACACTGAAGCTTTCTTT. As protein: CASSPPKGGADTEAFF.

The rearrangement uses TRBV5-6 and TRBJ2-3, with D tentatively TRBD1 (5 bases). This CDR3 is 13 amino acids long. The germline V gene encodes CDR1 SGHDT and CDR2 YYEEEE. Between the trimmed V and J ends, which lost 3 bases and 1 base, there was a span of 6 bases. The CDR3 region is CASSSRGTDTQYF. Here the CDR3 DNA reads TGTGCCAGCAGCTCCAGGGGCACAGATACGCAGTATTTT.

The V and J genes are TRBV6-1 and TRBJ1-2, with 9 bases aligning to TRBD1. V was clipped by 2 bases and J by 4 bases; unmatched bases: 5. The length of the CDR3 is 15 residues. CDR1 and CDR2 (germline): MNHNS, SASEGT. CDR3 sequence: CASSERTGVAYGYTF. Here the CDR3 DNA reads TGTGCCAGCAGTGAAAGGACAGGGGTTGCCTATGGCTACACCTTC.

This clone was observed once. The chain couples TRBV5-1 to TRBJ2-7; 7 nucleotides align to TRBD1. V shed 4 bases and J 0 bases; nucleotides not matched to a gene: 7. CDR3 size: 15 residues. In germline, CDR1 is SGHRS, CDR2 YFSETQ. The CDR3 DNA sequence: TGCGCCAGCAGCGGATCCGGGACAGCCTCCTACGAGCAGTACTTC. It specifies CASSGSGTASYEQYF.

CDR3 region: CASSLERDRGNIQYF. In DNA, the CDR3 is TGTGCCAGCAGCTTGGAAAGGGACAGGGGGAATATTCAGTACTTC. V and J are TRBV5-6 and TRBJ2-4; 11 bases match TRBD1. This CDR3 spans 15 amino acids. Losses at the gene ends were 0 bases for V and 10 bases for J; bases not matched to a gene: 6. Germline CDR1 and CDR2: SGHDT and YYEEEE.